These T cell receptor beta chains were read from a single sample in a study of blood T cells in healthy people across ages. TCRdb redid the calling of the 5' RACE reads with MiXCR, one entry per CDR3 protein. This sample has 700,000 or so distinct CDR3 sequences, with approximately 21% found just once. The sequenced sample consisted of blood. The origin of the receptors is a man in his 70s in good health. The conserved cysteine and the conserved F or W are not part of the CDR3 here.

J gene	V gene	CDR3 protein
TRBJ1-4	TRBV24-1	ATPVTCNEKLF
TRBJ2-1	TRBV7-2	ASSFPSGGTDNEQF
TRBJ1-2	TRBV27	ASSSPDRSYGYT
TRBJ2-7	TRBV12-3/TRBV12-4	ASNPEGVSYEQY
TRBJ2-3	TRBV11-2	ASSLGTSWDTQY
TRBJ1-3	TRBV5-5	ASSPTRASSGNTIY
TRBJ2-3	TRBV15	ATSRKFGNTQY
TRBJ1-2	TRBV15	ATSRDRGIWANYGYT
TRBJ1-1	TRBV5-1	ASSLGDRSTEAF
NA	TRBV7-3	ASSPLQGAVLDEQF
TRBJ2-3	TRBV12-3/TRBV12-4	ASRRQGLGMSDTQY
TRBJ1-4	TRBV20-1	SARAHGVKSEKLF
TRBJ2-1	TRBV6-6	ASRQKAGSSYNEQF
TRBJ2-7	TRBV2	ASSDNGQGYEQY
TRBJ2-1	TRBV15	ATSRDLGDRGRDEQF
TRBJ2-1	TRBV20-1	SIGQGAYNEQF
TRBJ1-2	TRBV5-5	ASSLGPTGVGTYGYT
TRBJ1-3	TRBV9	ASSATTGSGNTIY
TRBJ2-7	TRBV29-1	SVSLGPYEQY
TRBJ2-5	TRBV12-3/TRBV12-4	ASTPGVIGETQY
TRBJ1-4	TRBV5-1	ASSIRGPDEKLF
TRBJ1-2	TRBV7-2	ASSLVIRSYGYT
TRBJ2-5	TRBV5-1	ASRVALSQETQY
TRBJ2-5	TRBV2	AGVYQEIQY
TRBJ1-2	TRBV20-1	SAREGTIGYGYT
TRBJ2-7	TRBV20-1	SARDPSANSYEQY
TRBJ1-2	TRBV12-3/TRBV12-4	ASSRFRSRTLNYGYT
NA	TRBV27	ASFALVSGRGIEQF
TRBJ2-3	TRBV7-9	ASRSVWGYADTQY
TRBJ2-6	TRBV7-8	ASSLLPGRGSGANVLT
TRBJ2-3	TRBV7-9	ASSAVDTQY